This is a list of T cell receptor beta chains from one sample in a study of blood T cell repertoires in COVID-19. Method: immunoSEQ multiplex PCR; TCRdb's copy keeps in-frame clones and lacks some. The sample has approximately 300,000 clones, about 85% seen once. Source material: PBMCs or T cells enriched from blood (not recorded which). The receptors here all came from a woman aged 25 to 39 who had been exposed to COVID-19. CDR3s include the opening cysteine and the closing phenylalanine or tryptophan. Fields, in order: clone size, V gene, J gene, D gene, CDR3 DNA, CDR3 protein. A D gene is named only where the DNA matches it firmly. Where a row states a size, it is once, few, many or the class of an expanded clone; other rows omit it.

NA	TRBV5-6	TRBJ1-1	TRBD1	TGTGCCAGCGCAGACAGGGGACGGACTGAAGCTTTCTTT	CASADRGRTEAFF
once	TRBV2	TRBJ1-6	TRBD1	TGTGCCAGCAGCCTGGACAGGTTGCGGGCTTCACCCCTCCACTTT	CASSLDRLRASPLHF
NA	TRBV30	TRBJ1-3	NA	TGTGCCTGGAGTGCTAATATAGCGAGCTCTGGAAACACCATATATTTT	CAWSANIASSGNTIYF
NA	TRBV5-1	TRBJ2-7	TRBD1	TGCGCCAGCAGCTGGCCGGGACAGGCCTACGAGCAGTACTTC	CASSWPGQAYEQYF
NA	TRBV28	TRBJ2-5	TRBD1	TGTGCCAGCAGTTCCGGACAGGGGGGTGGCGAGACCCAGTACTTC	CASSSGQGGGETQYF
NA	TRBV27	TRBJ1-6	TRBD1	TGTGCCGGACAACGGGACAGGGATAAACCCCTCCACTTT	CAGQRDRDKPLHF
NA	TRBV4-2	TRBJ1-2	TRBD1	TGTGCCAGCAGCCAAAATAGTCCAGGAGTCGGGACAGGGGTTGGCTATGGCTACACCTTC	CASSQNSPGVGTGVGYGYTF
NA	TRBV10-1	TRBJ1-1	TRBD1	TGCGCCAGCAGTGAGTCAAGACAGGGTGGCGGTCTCTTT	CASSESRQGGGLF
NA	TRBV5-4	TRBJ2-7	TRBD2	TGTGCCAGCAACGCTCAGACTAGCGGCTCCTACGAGCAGTACTTC	CASNAQTSGSYEQYF
NA	TRBV27	TRBJ1-1	TRBD1	TGTGCCAGCAGCCAGGAGGGGGCGCGTAGGAACACTGAAGCTTTCTTT	CASSQEGARRNTEAFF
once	TRBV7-2	TRBJ2-7	TRBD1	TGTGCCAGCAGCGGTACAGGGGGCTACGAGCAGTACTTC	CASSGTGGYEQYF
NA	TRBV30	TRBJ1-1	TRBD1	TGTGCCTGGAGTGTAGGGGGCTCGGTGTACACTGAAGCTTTCTTT	CAWSVGGSVYTEAFF
NA	TRBV7-7	TRBJ2-5	TRBD1	TGTGCTAGCAGCTTAGTACAGGGGCCTGCGGCCCAGTACTTC	CASSLVQGPAAQYF
NA	TRBV6-5	TRBJ1-6	TRBD1	TGTGCCAGCAGTCAGGACAGGGGGCCGTCACCCCTCCACTTT	CASSQDRGPSPLHF
NA	TRBV7-2	TRBJ2-3	TRBD2	TGTGCCAGCAGCTTCAGCGGGGGGGTGGCAGATACGCAGTATTTT	CASSFSGGVADTQYF
NA	TRBV12-3/TRBV12-4	TRBJ1-2	TRBD1	TGTGCCAGCAGTAGGGGACAGTTCTATGGCTACACCTTC	CASSRGQFYGYTF
NA	TRBV29-1	TRBJ1-2	NA	TGCAGCGTTGGGTCCTACAGGGCCCTTTCCTATGGCTACACCTTC	CSVGSYRALSYGYTF
NA	TRBV10-3	TRBJ1-2	TRBD1	TGTGCCATCAGTGAGGACAGGGAAGCCTATGGCTACACCTTC	CAISEDREAYGYTF
NA	TRBV18	TRBJ1-3	TRBD1	TGTGCCAGCTCAGACTACAGGGGCGGAAACACCATATATTTT	CASSDYRGGNTIYF
few	TRBV20-1	TRBJ2-1	TRBD2	TGCAGTGCTAGTGGTGGGCGGGAGAGGTCTAATGAGCAGTTCTTC	CSASGGRERSNEQFF
once	TRBV7-3	TRBJ2-5	NA	TGTGCCAGCAGCTTCGCGGGGTACCAAGAGACCCAGTACTTC	CASSFAGYQETQYF
NA	TRBV28	TRBJ1-3	TRBD1	TGTGCCAGCAGTTTCAGGGGGAACTCTGGAAACACCATATATTTT	CASSFRGNSGNTIYF
NA	TRBV24-1	TRBJ1-2	NA	TGTGCCACCAGTGATTTGTGGGCCGCCAATGGCTACACCTTC	CATSDLWAANGYTF
NA	TRBV30	TRBJ1-5	TRBD1	TGTGCCTGGGGACAGGGGGTGGATCAGCCCCAGCATTTT	CAWGQGVDQPQHF
NA	TRBV28	TRBJ1-5	NA	TGTGCCAGCAGGGGAGGAGGGATTTCGGGACAGCCCCAGCATTTT	CASRGGGISGQPQHF